Below are 16 T cell receptor beta chains sequenced from a single sample in a study of T cell repertoires in cytomegalovirus infection (dated by TCRdb to about 2019). TCRdb names Illumina HiSeq 1500 as the instrument used. TCRdb reworked the public reads: Q25 trimming with fastp, MiXCR clone assembly, productive beta chains retained. When rows share a CDR3 protein, they turn into one entry using the most common DNA and genes. The table for this sample lists 480,000 or so distinct CDR3 sequences; about 10% of them were counted only once. The ten largest make up approximately 10% of the sample. Source material: PBMCs. These receptors were obtained from a human donor in good health (CMV status not recorded). Some clones in this sample may be carry-over from other donors' samples.

This clonotype was picked up a small number of times. The chain is built from TRBV20-1 and TRBJ1-5; weak D call: TRBD1 (5 bases). The V end lost 0 bases, the J end lost 0 bases, and 12 bases lay between the germline ends. The CDR3 is 16 amino acids. CDR1 and CDR2 (germline): DFQATT, SNEGSKA (reference sequence). The CDR3 here is CSARDEGDYSNQPQHF. The DNA of the CDR3 is TGCAGTGCTAGAGATGAAGGGGATTATAGCAATCAGCCCCAGCATTTT.

The sample holds a few counts of this clonotype. The chain uses TRBV19 and TRBJ2-1, with 14 bases aligning to TRBD2. The CDR3 is made up of 16 amino acids. V lost 5 bases to trimming and J lost 10 bases; unmatched junction nucleotides: 10. CDR1 and CDR2 from the germline V gene are LNHDA and SQIVND (reference sequence). The CDR3 DNA is TGTGCCAGTAGTTCGGGACTAGCGGGAGTTAAGAGGGAGCAGTTCTTC. Protein sequence: CASSSGLAGVKREQFF.

Many counts were recorded for this clonotype. CDR3 residues: CASSQSPGHQVSALYEQYF. The DNA of the CDR3 is TGTGCCAGCAGCCAGTCTCCGGGACACCAGGTTTCTGCCCTTTACGAGCAGTACTTC. The chain carries TRBV4-2 and TRBJ2-7, with D perhaps matching TRBD1 (6 bases). V dropped 3 bases and J dropped 4 bases, with 28 bases sitting between them. Germline CDR1 and CDR2: LGHNA and YNFKEQ. This CDR3 is built from 19 residues.

At least ten counts were recorded for this clonotype. The V call is TRBV7-6, the J call TRBJ1-2, with D possibly TRBD1 on 5 matching bases. The CDR3 has 14 residues. Trimming pared 9 bases from V and 8 bases from J, leaving 22 bases between. Germline values: CDR1 SGHVS, CDR2 FNYEAQ. This CDR3 reads CASSPRPGTGGYTF. In DNA form, the CDR3 reads TGTGCCAGTAGTCCCAGACCAGGGACTGGCGGCTACACCTTC.

Note on this clonotype: A much larger clone lies a single base off, so this may be a read error. The rearrangement joins TRBV24-1 to TRBJ2-6; TRBD1 matches at 7 bases. Germline CDR1 KGHDR, CDR2 SFDVKD. The length of the CDR3 is 17 residues. J was trimmed by 4 bases and V by 5 bases; bases with no gene match: 10. The CDR3 DNA is TGTGCCACCAGTGGACAGGGAGCGCTGGGAGGGGCCAACGTCCTGACTTTC. This encodes CATSGQGALGGANVLTF.

This clonotype was counted between two and nine times. The J gene is TRBJ1-2, the V gene TRBV10-3, with TRBD1 identical over 7 bases. CDR3 length equals 15 residues. Trimming at V came to 5 bases and at J to 0 bases, leaving 6 bases not matched to a gene. From germline, CDR1 is ENHRY and CDR2 SYGVKD. The CDR3 sequence is CAISNGQVANYGYTF. For the CDR3, the DNA is TGTGCCATCAGTAACGGACAGGTGGCTAACTATGGCTACACCTTC.

This clonotype has more than one count but fewer than ten. V usage is TRBV29-1 and J usage is TRBJ1-2; 8 bases fit TRBD1. The length of the CDR3 is 13 residues. Germline CDR1 and CDR2: SQVTM and ANQGSEA. The J segment lost 5 bases and the V segment lost 2 bases, leaving 4 bases of the junction unmatched. CDR3 amino acids: CSVERGTGYGYTF. The CDR3 coding sequence is TGCAGCGTTGAAAGGGGGACAGGTTATGGCTACACCTTC.

The table lists this clonotype with many counts. The CDR3 coding sequence is TGTGCCAGCACCCCGGGGGGGGGAAGTGAGCAGTTCTTC. Its translation is CASTPGGGSEQFF. The chain combines TRBV7-9 with TRBJ2-1; 8 bases map to TRBD2. CDR3 length: 13 residues. Trimming cost V 7 bases and J 9 bases; bases outside gene matches: 8. Germline CDR1 is SEHNR and CDR2 is FQNEAQ (reference sequence).

Ten or more counts support this clonotype. The chain has TRBV18 and TRBJ2-1, with TRBD1 identical over 10 bases. CDR1 and CDR2 (germline): KGHSH, LQKENI. This CDR3 comprises 15 residues. V was clipped by 4 bases and J by 5 bases; unmatched bases: 5. The CDR3 region is CASSQTTGGHNEQFF. CDR3 coding DNA: TGTGCCAGCTCACAAACGACAGGGGGCCACAATGAGCAGTTCTTC.

This clonotype came up a few times. This sequence joins TRBV28 and TRBJ2-4, with 7 bases fitting TRBD1. Germline CDR1 MDHEN, CDR2 SYDVKM. The CDR3 consists of 14 residues. The V gene end was trimmed by 2 bases and the J gene end by 9 bases; junction bases not matched to a gene: 7. The CDR3 DNA sequence: TGTGCCAGCAGTTTAGCTGACAGGGCCGGCATTCAGTACTTC. Translating gives CASSLADRAGIQYF.

This clonotype was recorded at least ten times. The rearrangement links TRBV27 to TRBJ1-3, with a possible D match to TRBD1 (5 bases). V was trimmed by 5 bases and J by 0 bases, leaving 17 bases between them. The CDR3 contains 17 residues. Looked up from germline, CDR1 is MNHEY and CDR2 is SMNVEV (reference sequence). CDR3 nucleotide sequence: TGTGCCAGCAGTCTAACCCCGGGGACTCGCTCTGGAAACACCATATATTTT. This gives the protein CASSLTPGTRSGNTIYF.

The chain combines TRBV5-1 with TRBJ1-4; unclear D gene. The CDR3 runs to 14 residues. The germline CDR1 and CDR2 sequences are SGHRS and YFSETQ. V shed 2 bases and J shed 6 bases, with 11 bases lying between them. For the CDR3, the DNA is TGCGCCAGCAGCTTTGGTAGGGCTGATGAAAAACTGTTTTTT. Translation gives CASSFGRADEKLFF.

This clonotype was observed at least ten times. The chain combines TRBV23-1 with TRBJ2-7; the match to TRBD1 covers 11 bases. TRBV23-1 is given ORF status, its function remaining uncertain. The V gene end was trimmed by 0 bases and the J gene end by 3 bases; junction bases not matched to a gene: 4. The CDR3 is made up of 16 amino acids. CDR3 in amino acids: CASSQSRDRGDYEQYF. As DNA, the CDR3 is TGCGCCAGCAGTCAATCGAGGGACAGGGGGGACTACGAGCAGTACTTC.

The gene calls are TRBV30 and TRBJ1-1, with unresolved D. V lost 7 bases, J lost 0 bases, and 12 bases lay in between. The CDR3 extends over 13 amino acids. CDR1 is GTSNPN, CDR2 SVGIG, per germline (reference sequence). The CDR3 bases are TGTGCCTCCGGGCCTCTCATGAACACTGAAGCTTTCTTT. Its translation: CASGPLMNTEAFF.

This clonotype was counted at least ten times. The chain links TRBV24-1 to TRBJ2-1; perhaps TRBD1 as D (6 bases). CDR1 KGHDR and CDR2 SFDVKD come from the germline V gene. The CDR3 covers 14 residues. V lost 3 bases and J 7 bases, leaving 12 bases between the germline ends. This CDR3 reads CATSDLDRNNEQFF. CDR3 nucleotide sequence: TGTGCCACCAGTGATCTGGACAGAAATAATGAGCAGTTCTTC.

This clonotype was recorded at least ten times. The chain combines TRBV10-3 with TRBJ1-1; 11 bases fit TRBD1. CDR3 length equals 15 residues. The V gene end was trimmed by 5 bases and the J gene end by 2 bases; junction bases not matched to a gene: 4. Germline V gene lookup returns CDR1 ENHRY and CDR2 SYGVKD. CDR3 sequence reads: CAISRGQGANTEAFF. The CDR3 DNA reads as TGTGCCATCAGTCGAGGACAGGGGGCAAACACTGAAGCTTTCTTT.